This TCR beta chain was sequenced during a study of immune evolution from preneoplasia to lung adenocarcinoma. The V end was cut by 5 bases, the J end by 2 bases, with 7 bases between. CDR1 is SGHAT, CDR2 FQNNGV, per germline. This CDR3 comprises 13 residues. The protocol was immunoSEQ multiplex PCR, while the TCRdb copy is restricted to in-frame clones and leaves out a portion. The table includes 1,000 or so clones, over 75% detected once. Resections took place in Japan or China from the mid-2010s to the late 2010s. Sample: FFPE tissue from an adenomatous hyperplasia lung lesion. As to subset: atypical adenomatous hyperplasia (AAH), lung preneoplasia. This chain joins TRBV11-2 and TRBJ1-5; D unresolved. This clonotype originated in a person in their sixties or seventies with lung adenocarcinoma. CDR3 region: CASSPPGNQPQHF. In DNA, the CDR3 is TGTGCCAGCAGCCCCCCCGGCAATCAGCCCCAGCATTTT. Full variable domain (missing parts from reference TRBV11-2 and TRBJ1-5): EAGVAQSPRYKIIEKRQSVAFWCNPISGHATLYWYQQILGQGPKLLIQFQNNGVVDDSQLPKDRFSAERLKGVDSTLKIQPAKLEDSAVYLCASSPPGNQPQHFGDGTRLSIL.